This T cell receptor beta chain was captured by sequencing in a study of cytomegalovirus exposure and HLA in healthy donors. Study context: Falling in the Caucasian-associated ancestry cluster were 81% of 398 genotyped donors.

As concerns this clone: No antigen is known for it.

Study results and limitations: Presence/absence analyses rested on an assumption that sequencing depth was roughly uniform across donors. Earlier analysis looked at TCR beta V segments, and most were productive about 87% or about 30% of the time. Many donors shared some public TCRs, even though most TCR sequences were rare.

The CDR3 has 15 amino acids. Trimming cost V 0 bases and J 6 bases, with 17 bases left between them. Per the germline V gene, CDR1 is GTSNPN and CDR2 is SVGIG (reference sequence). PCR was performed using 60 Vbeta and 13 Jbeta primers. Sequenced by immunoSEQ multiplex PCR; TCRdb stores in-frame clones only, minus some. In all, the sample yields 70,000 or so clones. The clonotype was recovered from a man in his forties in good health and CMV-seronegative. The chain employs TRBV30 and TRBJ1-2; D uncertain. Sequencing was carried out using PBMCs. The DNA for the CDR3 is TGTGCCTGGAGTGTATACGGTTGGGAGGAGAATGGCTACACCTTC. Translating gives CAWSVYGWEENGYTF.